The T cell receptor (beta chain) under discussion was sequenced for a study of blood T cells in healthy people across ages. Study-level background: Using template switching, researchers captured about one barcoded beta molecule for each two T cells.

This CDR3 has 15 residues. The V gene lost 3 bases and the J gene lost 5 bases, with 15 bases spanning the gap. Germline CDR1 KGHDR, CDR2 SFDVKD. A second 7 to 11 cycle PCR used barcoded and J-beta primers. From the 5' RACE reads, TCRdb called clonotypes with MiXCR, one entry per CDR3 protein. The table has 660,000 or so distinct CDR3 sequences, around 54% seen once. Study-wide results and caveats: The authors considered diversity estimates from one million T cells to be underestimates.

To note about this clonotype: What it binds is not known.

The specimen sequenced was blood. The chain is built from TRBV24-1 and TRBJ1-2, with D possibly being TRBD1 (5 bases). The clonotype was recovered from a man aged 55 to 70 in good health. As DNA, the CDR3 is TGTGCCACCAGTGATGGGACTACAGGCCAATATGGCTACACCTTC. This sequence encodes CATSDGTTGQYGYTF.